The clone carrying this TCR beta chain came up many times. Its specificity is not known. The entry originates in a study of T cells after yellow fever vaccination. At the level of the study: SMART-Seq v4 Ultra Low Input handled preparation of low-cell-number fractions. Notes on the study in general: Clonotypes found in both CD4 and CD8 compartments made up a small share. High-abundance clonotypes from the bulk population could contaminate FACS-sorted repertoires.

In making TCR cDNA, 5'RACE template switching added a universal primer site and UMIs to it. In TCRdb, the 5' RACE reads were re-called with MiXCR into one record per CDR3 protein. The repertoire has some 250,000 distinct CDR3 sequences, more than 3.5% of them found once; the top ten carry about a fifth. The CDR3 extends over 14 amino acids. The V gene lost 4 bases and the J gene lost 4 bases, with 13 bases spanning the gap. Germline V gives CDR1 LGHDT, CDR2 YNNKEL (reference sequence). J is TRBJ1-1 and V is TRBV3-1, with D perhaps matching TRBD1 (6 bases). Sequenced material: PBMCs, taken 15 days after the yellow fever booster vaccination. This clonotype was sampled from a man aged 18 to 30 who received the YFV17D yellow fever vaccine. CDR3 sequence reads: CASSPDRSGTEAFF. CDR3 bases: TGTGCCAGCAGCCCCGACAGGTCGGGCACTGAAGCTTTCTTT.